Included here is one T cell receptor (beta chain) sequence, with context. This sample's TCRbeta library carried unique molecular identifier barcodes. TCRdb re-called the PCR reads through MiXCR, storing one row per CDR3 protein. Seen here are 450,000 to 600,000 distinct CDR3 sequences, 18% observed once, and the top ten hold 3.3%. This specimen belongs to a study of T-cell reconstitution after alpha-beta-depleted transplantation in children. CDR3 length: 14 residues. Trimming took off 5 bases at V and 6 bases at J, with 14 bases between the two ends. This sequence joins TRBV12-3 or TRBV12-4 and TRBJ2-1; D perhaps matches TRBD2 (6 bases). The TCR originated in a human donor who donated a stem cell graft to a child with acute lymphoblastic leukemia. Material: PBMCs from the stem cell graft donor, obtained from the stem cell graft. The CDR3 loop is CASSGVGGFNEQFF. The DNA of the CDR3 is TGTGCCAGCAGTGGGGTTGGAGGGTTCAATGAGCAGTTCTTC.